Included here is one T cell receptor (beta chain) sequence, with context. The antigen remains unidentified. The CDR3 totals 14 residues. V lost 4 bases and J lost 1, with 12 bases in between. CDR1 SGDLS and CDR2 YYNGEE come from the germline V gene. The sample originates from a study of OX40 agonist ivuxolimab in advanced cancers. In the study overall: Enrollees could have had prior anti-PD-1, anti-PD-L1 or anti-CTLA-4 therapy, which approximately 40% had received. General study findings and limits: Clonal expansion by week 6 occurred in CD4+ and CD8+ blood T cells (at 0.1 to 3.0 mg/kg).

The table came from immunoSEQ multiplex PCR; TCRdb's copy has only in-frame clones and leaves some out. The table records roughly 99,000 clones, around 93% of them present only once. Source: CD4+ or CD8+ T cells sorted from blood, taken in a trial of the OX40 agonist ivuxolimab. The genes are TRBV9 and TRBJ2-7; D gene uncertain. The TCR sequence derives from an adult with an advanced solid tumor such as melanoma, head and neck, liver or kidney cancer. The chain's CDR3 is CASSPQGISYEQYF. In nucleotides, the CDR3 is TGTGCCAGCAGCCCTCAAGGGATTTCCTACGAGCAGTACTTC.